What follows are 9 T cell receptor beta chains derived from one specimen sequenced in a study of OX40 agonist ivuxolimab in advanced cancers. The protocol was immunoSEQ multiplex PCR, while the TCRdb copy is restricted to in-frame clones and leaves out a portion. The profile shows about 98,000 clones, 90% to 95% of them singletons. The sequenced sample was CD4+ or CD8+ T cells sorted from blood, obtained in a trial of the OX40 agonist ivuxolimab. All receptors come from an adult with an advanced solid tumor such as melanoma, head and neck, liver or kidney cancer.

This chain connects TRBV20-1 to TRBJ2-3; no clear D gene. Germline V gene sequence: CDR1 DFQATT, CDR2 SNEGSKA (reference sequence). The ends were cut back, 6 bases at V and 5 bases at J, with 9 bases in the middle. The CDR3 has 11 amino acids. The CDR3: CSAGLGDTQYF. The CDR3 bases are TGCAGTGCCGGATTAGGAGATACGCAGTATTTT.

The chain employs TRBV4-2 and TRBJ1-1; TRBD1 agrees at 10 bases. CDR3 size: 17 residues. Germline CDR1 reads LGHNA; CDR2 reads YNFKEQ. V trimming: 1 base; J trimming: 0 bases; junction bases outside the gene matches: 5. CDR3 in DNA: TGTGCCAGCAGCCAAGTTGGGACAGGGGTCATGAACACTGAAGCTTTCTTT. This translates into CASSQVGTGVMNTEAFF.

This clone was detected once. V is TRBV4-1 and J is TRBJ1-6, with D unresolved. The length of the CDR3 is 18 residues. V lost 4 bases and J 0 bases, leaving 16 bases between the germline ends. Per germline, CDR1 MGHRA and CDR2 YSYEKL. CDR3 nucleotides: TGCGCCAGCAGCCGCACCTCTCAGGACCTCTCCTATAATTCACCCCTCCACTTT. Protein sequence: CASSRTSQDLSYNSPLHF.

This chain links TRBV4-1 with TRBJ2-1; D is unresolved. Per the germline V gene, CDR1 is MGHRA and CDR2 is YSYEKL. With 1 base removed from V and 0 bases from J, the gap between germline ends came to 10 bases. This CDR3 has 16 amino acids. CDR3 protein: CASSQGLVSSYNEQFF. The CDR3 DNA follows: TGCGCCAGCAGCCAAGGACTGGTAAGCTCCTACAATGAGCAGTTCTTC.

This clone was found once. V usage is TRBV5-1 and J usage is TRBJ1-4, with 7 nucleotides matching TRBD1. The V segment lost 4 bases and the J segment 6 bases; nucleotides outside the gene matches: 9. CDR1 and CDR2 from the germline V gene are SGHRS and YFSETQ. This CDR3 spans 15 amino acids. Written as DNA, the CDR3 is TGCGCCAGCAGCGCCTTAGGGACAGTAGATGAAAAACTGTTTTTT. It encodes CASSALGTVDEKLFF.

The genes are TRBV6-6 and TRBJ2-1; 10 bases match TRBD2. Germline V gene sequence: CDR1 MNHNY, CDR2 SVGAGI (reference sequence). The CDR3 contains 15 residues. V gave up 6 bases and J gave up 0 bases; unmatched junction bases: 2. CDR3 sequence reads: CASRSSGGSYNEQFF. DNA of the CDR3: TGTGCCAGCAGATCTAGCGGGGGCTCCTACAATGAGCAGTTCTTC.

This clone was counted once. V is TRBV14 and J is TRBJ2-1, with D unclear. CDR1 and CDR2 (germline): SGHDN, FVKESK. Trimming removed 5 bases at V and 4 bases at J, with 15 bases between. There are 15 residues in the CDR3. CDR3 in amino acids: CASSRSLVAYNEQFF. The CDR3 DNA sequence: TGTGCCAGCAGCAGGAGCCTGGTTGCTTACAATGAGCAGTTCTTC.

This rearrangement joins TRBV4-3 to TRBJ1-6; D remains unclear. This CDR3 has 15 residues. V lost 4 bases to trimming and J lost 0 bases, with 7 bases between them. CDR1 is LGHNA and CDR2 is YSLEER in the germline V gene. The CDR3 here is CASSLRSSYNSPLHF. In DNA, the CDR3 is TGCGCCAGCAGCCTCAGGAGCTCCTATAATTCACCCCTCCACTTT.

CDR3 region: CAWSGAANTQYF. Written as DNA, the CDR3 is TGTGCCTGGAGCGGGGCAGCAAATACGCAGTATTTT. The V gene is TRBV30, the J gene TRBJ2-3, with D perhaps given as TRBD1 or TRBD2 (5 bases each). The CDR3 consists of 12 residues. Germline-derived CDR1 and CDR2 are GTSNPN and SVGIG (reference sequence). Trimming stripped 3 bases from V and 7 bases from J, with 11 bases between.